This T cell receptor beta chain was sequenced during a study of blood T cell repertoires in COVID-19. Study background: Samples taken during acute and convalescent COVID-19 were collected in the United States, Italy and Spain.

Enrollment of patients from Seattle took place during active infection, with longitudinal follow-up. Authors' processing steps: Amplifying reference gene primers gave estimates of nucleated cell counts. Measured with immunoSEQ multiplex PCR; TCRdb has only the in-frame clones, and not every one. The D gene and trimming were derived from the DNA, and the V and J assignments and clone size from that table. The sample lists 90,000 or so clones; 89% were seen once. The CDR3 spans 14 residues. The chain couples TRBV21-1 to TRBJ1-1; the DNA was not used to check the table's D call, TRBD1. TRBV21-1 is a known pseudogene. The clonotype originates from a man in his sixties with COVID-19, enrolled during active disease. Sequencing was performed on peripheral blood. The CDR3 loop reads CASSEQNQNTEAFF. The DNA of the CDR3 is TGTGCCAGCAGTGAACAGAACCAGAACACTGAAGCTTTCTTT.